A selection of T cell receptor beta chains follows, all from one sample in a study of long-term antiretroviral therapy in people with HIV. The method was immunoSEQ multiplex PCR; TCRdb's version includes in-frame clones alone and lacks a portion of them. The repertoire includes about 28,000 clones, roughly 84% of them detected once, and less than 8% sits in the top ten. This specimen consisted of unsorted PBMCs, obtained 0.4 years after starting antiretroviral therapy. The receptors were sampled from a man between 18 and 35 years old with HIV. The CDR3 runs from the conserved cysteine through the conserved F or W. Fields, in order: J gene, clone size, D gene, V gene, CDR3 DNA, CDR3 protein. The D gene is left open where the match is weak. Rows may omit the clone size; those that give it use once, few, many or a size class.

TRBJ2-7,NA,NA,TRBV5-6,TGTGCCAGCAGCTTGGGCCCTGGATCCTACGAGCAGTACTTC,CASSLGPGSYEQYF
TRBJ2-1,NA,NA,TRBV7-2,TGTGCCAGCAGCCTAGACCCTGCTCGCTACAATGAGCAGTTCTTC,CASSLDPARYNEQFF
TRBJ2-1,once,TRBD2,TRBV14,TGTGCCAGCAGCCAAGTTTCAGCGGGAGCGCGGAATGAGCAGTTCTTC,CASSQVSAGARNEQFF
TRBJ1-1,NA,NA,TRBV5-1,TGCGCCAGCAGCCCCCCTGGTGTGGACACTGAAGCTTTCTTT,CASSPPGVDTEAFF
TRBJ2-1,NA,TRBD2,TRBV9,TGTGCCAGCAGCTCCGGGACTAGTCTCTACAATGAGCAGTTCTTC,CASSSGTSLYNEQFF
TRBJ1-1,few,NA,TRBV6-5,TGTGCCAGCAGTACCAACACTGAAGCTTTCTTT,CASSTNTEAFF
TRBJ1-1,NA,TRBD1,TRBV6-6,TGTGCCAGCAGTCCCTACAGGGGGTTGGACACTGAAGCTTTCTTT,CASSPYRGLDTEAFF
TRBJ2-7,NA,NA,TRBV11-2,TGTGCCAGCAGCCGTGGGAGAGGGGGCGAGCAGTACTTC,CASSRGRGGEQYF
TRBJ2-7,NA,TRBD2,TRBV7-2,TGTGCCAGCAGCTTAGTATCAGCGGGAGAAGGGGAGCAGTACTTC,CASSLVSAGEGEQYF
TRBJ2-1,NA,NA,TRBV7-9,TGTGCCAGCAGATCAGGAACCAACAATGAGCAGTTCTTC,CASRSGTNNEQFF